Listed below are T cell receptor beta chains from one sample, sequenced in a study of T cells after yellow fever vaccination. TCRdb re-derived calls from the 5' RACE reads in MiXCR, one entry per CDR3 protein. The data show 100,000 to 150,000 distinct CDR3 sequences, 8% to 10% seen once. The sample was CD8+ T cells sorted from PBMCs, taken on the day of the yellow fever booster vaccination. These receptors came from a man younger than 30 who received the YFV17D yellow fever vaccine. Both conserved end residues are part of each CDR3. A D gene is named only where the DNA matches it firmly. A clone size is listed for some rows: how often the clone was seen (once, few, many), or a class if it is expanded.

D: -
length: 15
size: -
J: TRBJ2-3
V: TRBV7-2
CDR3: CASSPQGGRTDTQYF
DNA: TGTGCCAGCAGCCCTCAGGGGGGTCGCACAGATACGCAGTATTTT

D: TRBD2
length: 14
size: -
J: TRBJ2-1
V: TRBV5-1
CDR3: CASSRTSGGNEQFF
DNA: TGCGCCAGCAGCCGGACTAGCGGGGGGAATGAGCAGTTCTTC

D: TRBD1
length: 15
size: -
J: TRBJ2-5
V: TRBV12-3/TRBV12-4
CDR3: CASRPLGDRQETQYF
DNA: TGTGCCAGCAGACCCCTAGGGGACAGACAAGAGACCCAGTACTTC

D: TRBD2
length: 15
size: -
J: TRBJ2-7
V: TRBV7-3
CDR3: CASSWGLAGVYEQYF
DNA: TGTGCCAGCAGCTGGGGACTAGCGGGGGTGTACGAGCAGTACTTC

D: -
length: 12
size: few
J: TRBJ1-1
V: TRBV4-2
CDR3: CASSQPSFEAFF
DNA: TGTGCCAGCAGCCAACCTAGCTTTGAAGCTTTCTTT

D: -
length: 14
size: few
J: TRBJ2-1
V: TRBV7-8
CDR3: CASSLALFYNEQFF
DNA: TGTGCCAGCAGCTTAGCACTTTTCTACAATGAGCAGTTCTTC

D: -
length: 13
size: many
J: TRBJ1-1
V: TRBV10-3
CDR3: CAISSGTNTEAFF
DNA: TGTGCCATCAGTTCCGGGACGAACACTGAAGCTTTCTTT

D: -
length: 14
size: few
J: TRBJ1-1
V: TRBV4-1
CDR3: CASSQVRKNTEAFF
DNA: TGCGCCAGCAGCCAAGTCCGGAAGAACACTGAAGCTTTCTTT

D: -
length: 13
size: few
J: TRBJ1-2
V: TRBV6-5
CDR3: CASSYFGVGGYTF
DNA: TGTGCCAGCAGTTACTTCGGGGTCGGTGGCTACACCTTC

D: -
length: 15
size: -
J: TRBJ2-1
V: TRBV20-1
CDR3: CSARDSRESYNEQFF
DNA: TGCAGTGCTAGAGATTCCCGGGAGTCCTACAATGAGCAGTTCTTC

D: TRBD1
length: 14
size: few
J: TRBJ2-5
V: TRBV5-4
CDR3: CASSPTGMEETQYF
DNA: TGTGCCAGCAGCCCGACAGGGATGGAAGAGACCCAGTACTTC

D: -
length: 14
size: -
J: TRBJ2-7
V: TRBV7-2
CDR3: CASSLAVGGYEQYF
DNA: TGTGCCAGCAGCTTAGCAGTCGGGGGCTACGAGCAGTACTTC